This is a list of T cell receptor beta chains from one sample in a study of preoperative IRX-2 immunotherapy in early breast cancer. Measured with immunoSEQ multiplex PCR; TCRdb has only the in-frame clones, and not every one. The sample contains roughly 43,000 clones, less than 95% of which appear only once. The input for sequencing was tumor tissue, taken after IRX-2 immunotherapy. The receptors shown here come from a human donor with breast cancer. The CDR3 runs from the conserved cysteine through the conserved F or W. Fields, in order: J gene, clone size, D gene, V gene, CDR3 DNA, CDR3 protein. A D gene is named only where the DNA matches it firmly. Part of the rows lack a size; the others show once, few, many or a class for expanded clones.

>TRBJ1-4|NA|TRBD1|TRBV2
TGTGCCAGCAGTGTGGGGACAGGGAAGCTGTTTTTT
CASSVGTGKLFF
>TRBJ2-7|NA|NA|TRBV5-1
TGCGCCAGCAGCGGGACTGGGAGCTCCTACGAGCAGTACTTC
CASSGTGSSYEQYF
>TRBJ1-1|NA|NA|TRBV13
TGTGCCAGCAGCTTAGGTTTGGCACCGAAACTGAACACTGAAGCTTTCTTT
CASSLGLAPKLNTEAFF
>TRBJ1-6|NA|NA|TRBV6-1
TGTGCCACCCGACAGTTCTCCTACTCTAATTCACCCCTCCACTTT
CATRQFSYSNSPLHF
>TRBJ1-1|NA|NA|TRBV28
TGTGCCAGCAGACACAGGGCGAACACTGAAGCTTTCTTT
CASRHRANTEAFF
>TRBJ1-4|NA|NA|TRBV30
TGTGCCTGGGGACGTGGAAAACTGTTTTTT
CAWGRGKLFF
>TRBJ2-2|NA|NA|TRBV6-5
TGTGCCAGCAGTCGGGACGGAGACACCGGGGAGCTGTTTTTT
CASSRDGDTGELFF
>TRBJ2-5|NA|NA|TRBV2
TGTGCCAGCAGTGAACGGGTCCTCCAAGAGACCCAGTACTTC
CASSERVLQETQYF
>TRBJ1-1|NA|NA|TRBV5-1
TGCGCCAGCAGCTTGCTGGGGGGCGATGTGAACACTGAAGCTTTCTTT
CASSLLGGDVNTEAFF
>TRBJ2-5|NA|NA|TRBV9
TGTGCCAGCAGCGTAGGGCAAGAGACCCAGTACTTC
CASSVGQETQYF
>TRBJ2-6|NA|NA|TRBV28
TGTGCCAGCAGTTTTCCGGGGATCTCTGGGGCCAACGTCCTGACTTTC
CASSFPGISGANVLTF
>TRBJ2-5|once|TRBD2|TRBV9
TGTGCCAGCAGCCCCCGAGCGGGGGGGGAAGAGACCCAGTACTTC
CASSPRAGGEETQYF
>TRBJ1-6|NA|NA|TRBV6-6
TGTGCCAGCATCAATCCGGGTACTTTCTATTCACCCCTCCACTTT
CASINPGTFYSPLHF
>TRBJ1-1|NA|NA|TRBV5-1
TGCGCCAGCAGCTTGGCGGGGCGAGGAACTGAAGCTTTCTTT
CASSLAGRGTEAFF
>TRBJ1-5|NA|NA|TRBV6-5
TGTGCCAGCAGGCGTATAGGGTTTTTCAATCAGCCCCAGCATTTT
CASRRIGFFNQPQHF
>TRBJ2-1|NA|TRBD2|TRBV19
TGTGCCAGTACCTCGACTAGCGGGGTACCAAATGAGCAGTTCTTC
CASTSTSGVPNEQFF
>TRBJ2-2|NA|TRBD1|TRBV19
TGTGCCAGTAGACACCATCCGGGACAGGCCGCCACCGGGGAGCTGTTTTTT
CASRHHPGQAATGELFF
>TRBJ2-7|NA|NA|TRBV11-2
TGTGCCAGCAGCTTAGGCGGGCAGCCCACCTACGAGCAGTACTTC
CASSLGGQPTYEQYF
>TRBJ1-1|NA|NA|TRBV5-4
TGTGCCAGCAGCTTGGGTGCTCAGAACACTGAAGCTTTCTTT
CASSLGAQNTEAFF
>TRBJ1-5|NA|TRBD1|TRBV6-1
TGTGCCAGCAGTCCCGGGACAGGGGAGGGTCAGCCCCAGCATTTT
CASSPGTGEGQPQHF
>TRBJ2-7|NA|NA|TRBV7-6
TGTGCCAGCAGCTCCCTGGAGGAGAGGGGACCCTACGAGCAGTACTTC
CASSSLEERGPYEQYF
>TRBJ1-2|NA|NA|TRBV29-1
TGCAGCGTTGACAGGGCGGACGATGGCTACACCTTC
CSVDRADDGYTF
>TRBJ1-4|NA|NA|TRBV18
TGTGCCAGCTCACCACGGGCTAGTGAAAAACTGTTTTTT
CASSPRASEKLFF
>TRBJ2-3|NA|NA|TRBV2
TGTGCCAGCAGTGCAAAGTTAGTCGATACGCAGTATTTT
CASSAKLVDTQYF
>TRBJ2-3|NA|TRBD2|TRBV7-2
TGTGCCAGCAGCCCCCAGCGGGGGGGCCCAGATACGCAGTATTTT
CASSPQRGGPDTQYF